This entry describes one TCR beta chain. Other DNA sequences in the sample encode the same CDR3. The entry originates in a study of blood T cell repertoires in COVID-19. Across the whole study: Samples came from the United States, Italy and Spain, spanning acute and convalescent COVID-19.

Original methodology: Amplification with reference gene primers provided the estimates of nucleated cell counts. Sequenced by immunoSEQ multiplex PCR; TCRdb stores in-frame clones only, minus some. V and J calls and clone size are given by that table; D and trimming were obtained from the DNA. The data show 84,000 or so clones, nearly 90% seen once. Trimming pared 0 bases from V and 0 bases from J, leaving 7 bases between. The CDR3 is 15 amino acids. Germline CDR1 reads SGHRS; CDR2 reads YFSETQ. Sequenced material: peripheral blood. The receptor was isolated from a man aged 65 to 85 with acute or convalescent COVID-19. The chain has TRBV5-1 and TRBJ1-3; a weak D match, TRBD1 (6 bases). The CDR3 spells CASSLEGGSGNTIYF. The CDR3 DNA sequence: TGCGCCAGCAGCTTGGAAGGGGGCTCTGGAAACACCATATATTTT.